The TCR beta chain under discussion was sequenced for a study of T cells in Graves' hyperthyroidism and ophthalmopathy. This clonotype has a handful of counts. The source material, RNA transcripts, was used to amplify TCR beta CDR3 regions. HTBI primers were the set used in a first-round RT-PCR of the TCR CDR3. From the multiplex PCR reads, TCRdb called clonotypes with MiXCR, one entry per CDR3 protein. In the table there are about 270,000 distinct CDR3 sequences, approximately 24% of which are singletons. Per germline, CDR1 DFQATT and CDR2 SNEGSKA (reference sequence). Trimming took off 6 bases at V and 5 bases at J, with 10 bases between the two ends. The CDR3 sequence is 11 residues long.

Sequencing was performed on blood. The sequence came from a woman aged 40 to 55 with Graves' ophthalmopathy. This chain joins TRBV20-1 and TRBJ2-5; no clear D. The CDR3 protein is CSALPEETQYF. CDR3 nucleotides: TGCAGTGCCCTCCCAGAGGAGACCCAGTACTTC.